The present T cell receptor (beta chain) was sequenced within a study of early T cells in non-severe SARS-CoV-2 infection. Study as a whole: The input, bulk RNA from unsorted whole blood, was sequenced, and chains were unpaired. General study findings and limits: Clonotype matching in VDJdb favored anti-spike CD8 responses and did not capture private and CD4 specificities.

This clonotype was observed many times. The antigen remains unidentified. The V end lost 0 bases, the J end lost 3 bases, and 5 bases lay between the germline ends. The germline V gene has CDR1 SGHTA and CDR2 FQGNSA. The CDR3 consists of 13 residues. Individual cDNA molecules were tagged with unique molecular identifiers, the study reported. TCRdb re-called the 5' RACE reads with MiXCR, one entry per CDR3 protein. This table holds tens of thousands of distinct CDR3 sequences, 5.5% to 8.5% found once. The chain is built from TRBV7-2 and TRBJ1-1; no reliable D call. The specimen was whole blood, collected at baseline. This clonotype was sampled from an adult who was a healthcare worker with PCR-confirmed SARS-CoV-2 infection or an uninfected control (not recorded which). CDR3 sequence reads: CASSLAAYTEAFF. In nucleotides, the CDR3 is TGTGCCAGCAGCTTAGCGGCCTACACTGAAGCTTTCTTT.